These T cell receptor beta chains were read from a single sample in a study of early T cells in non-severe SARS-CoV-2 infection. TCRdb itself ran the 5' RACE reads through MiXCR, one entry per CDR3 protein. The sample lists tens of thousands of distinct CDR3 sequences; about 12% were seen once. Specimen: whole blood, collected at baseline. These receptors came from an adult who was a healthcare worker with PCR-confirmed SARS-CoV-2 infection or an uninfected control (not recorded which). The donor label of this sample is uncertain. Both conserved end residues are part of each CDR3. A D gene is named only where the DNA matches it firmly. Clone size appears in some rows only: once, few, many, or a class for an expanded clone.

V: TRBV20-1; size: few; J: TRBJ1-6; D: -; DNA: TGCAGTGCCCGCGGGGCCTTATGGAATTCACCCCTCCACTTT; CDR3: CSARGALWNSPLHF
V: TRBV11-2; size: many; J: TRBJ2-5; D: -; DNA: TGTGCCAGCAGCGGGTTCGTAAGCGGGCGGGCCGTGGAGACCCAGTACTTC; CDR3: CASSGFVSGRAVETQYF
V: TRBV5-1; size: many; J: TRBJ1-5; D: -; DNA: TGCGCCAGCAGCCCCTACCCCGGGGCTAAAAATAGCAATCAGCCCCAGCATTTT; CDR3: CASSPYPGAKNSNQPQHF
V: TRBV29-1; size: few; J: TRBJ1-1; D: -; DNA: TGCAGCGTGGGATTCATGAACACTGAAGCTTTCTTT; CDR3: CSVGFMNTEAFF
V: TRBV7-2; size: few; J: TRBJ1-1; D: -; DNA: TGTGCCAGCAGCTTAGGCGTCAGGCTAATGAACACTGAAGCTTTCTTT; CDR3: CASSLGVRLMNTEAFF
V: TRBV10-3; size: -; J: TRBJ2-3; D: TRBD2; DNA: TGTGCCATCAGGGCGGGGGGGCAGACAGATACGCAGTATTTT; CDR3: CAIRAGGQTDTQYF
V: TRBV3-1; size: -; J: TRBJ2-1; D: -; DNA: TGTGCCAGCAGCCAAACGAATGAGCAGTTCTTC; CDR3: CASSQTNEQFF
V: TRBV18; size: -; J: TRBJ2-5; D: TRBD2; DNA: TGTGCCAGCTCGGGACTAGCGGCGGCACAAGAGACCCAGTACTTC; CDR3: CASSGLAAAQETQYF
V: TRBV7-9; size: -; J: TRBJ2-3; D: TRBD2; DNA: TGTGCCAGCAGCTTAGGCCTATCAGGCGGGGGGCCTAGCACAGATACGCAGTATTTT; CDR3: CASSLGLSGGGPSTDTQYF
V: TRBV5-1; size: -; J: TRBJ2-3; D: -; DNA: TGCGCCAGCAGCCCAGAGCTCCCAGGGGGGTCTCGGGGCACAGATACGCAGTATTTT; CDR3: CASSPELPGGSRGTDTQYF
V: TRBV3-1; size: few; J: TRBJ2-5; D: TRBD1; DNA: TGTGCCAGCAGCCAAGGAGGGGGCCCGTACCAAGAGACCCAGTACTTC; CDR3: CASSQGGGPYQETQYF
V: TRBV6-6; size: many; J: TRBJ2-3; D: TRBD2; DNA: TGTGCCAGCAGCAAATATAGCGGGGGCTGGGAAGATACGCAGTATTTT; CDR3: CASSKYSGGWEDTQYF
V: TRBV9; size: many; J: TRBJ1-1; D: -; DNA: TGTGCCAGCAGCAAGGAACAGGGATCGGCTTTCTTT; CDR3: CASSKEQGSAFF
V: TRBV6-6; size: many; J: TRBJ1-6; D: -; DNA: TGTGCCAGCAGCCCCGGGATGGACAATTCACCCCTCCACTTT; CDR3: CASSPGMDNSPLHF